This T cell receptor beta chain was identified in a study of beta chain features in type 1 diabetes. Findings and limits, study-wide: Among patients with Type 1 diabetes, TCRB CDR3s were moderately but significantly shorter in every one of the four CD4+ subsets. The VDJ junctions of type 1 diabetes patients carried fewer insertions and more deletions.

This clone has only a few counts. Its antigen is not identified. The CDR3 covers 16 residues. Per germline, CDR1 LGHNA and CDR2 YNFKEQ. V lost 0 bases, J lost 8 bases, and 10 bases stayed unmatched. What was sequenced were expressed TCRB transcripts, since all of the isolated RNA had been reverse transcribed. Clones were sequenced by immunoSEQ multiplex PCR, and TCRdb holds only the in-frame ones, with some missing. The sample records approximately 250,000 clones, around 9.6% being singletons. Using CD45RO/CCR7/CD25/CD127/CD95/CD27, CD4+ naive, central memory, regulatory and stem cell-like memory cells were sorted. Each sorted population was over 95% pure.

Source material: naive CD4+ T cells from blood. V and J are TRBV4-2 and TRBJ2-1, with 7 bases that match TRBD1. This clonotype was obtained from a woman under 30 in good health. The CDR3 nucleotides read TGTGCCAGCAGCCAAGATGGGCGACAGGGCTGGGATGAGCAGTTCTTC. Translating gives CASSQDGRQGWDEQFF.